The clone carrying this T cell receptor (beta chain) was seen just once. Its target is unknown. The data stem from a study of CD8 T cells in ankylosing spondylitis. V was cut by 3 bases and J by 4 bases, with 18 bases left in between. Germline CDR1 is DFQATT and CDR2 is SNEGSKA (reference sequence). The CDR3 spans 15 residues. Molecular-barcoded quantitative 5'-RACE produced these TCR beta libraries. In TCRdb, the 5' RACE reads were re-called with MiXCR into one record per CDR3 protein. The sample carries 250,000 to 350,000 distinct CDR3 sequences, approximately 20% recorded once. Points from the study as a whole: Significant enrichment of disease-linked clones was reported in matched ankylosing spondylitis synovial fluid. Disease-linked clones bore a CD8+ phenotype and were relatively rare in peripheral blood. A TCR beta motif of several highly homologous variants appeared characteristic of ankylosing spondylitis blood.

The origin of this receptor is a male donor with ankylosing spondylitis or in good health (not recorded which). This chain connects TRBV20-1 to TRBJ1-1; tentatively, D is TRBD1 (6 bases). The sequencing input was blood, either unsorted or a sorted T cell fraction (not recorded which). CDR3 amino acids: CSASDNRAAGTEAFF. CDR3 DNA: TGCAGTGCTAGCGATAACAGGGCGGCGGGCACTGAAGCTTTCTTT.